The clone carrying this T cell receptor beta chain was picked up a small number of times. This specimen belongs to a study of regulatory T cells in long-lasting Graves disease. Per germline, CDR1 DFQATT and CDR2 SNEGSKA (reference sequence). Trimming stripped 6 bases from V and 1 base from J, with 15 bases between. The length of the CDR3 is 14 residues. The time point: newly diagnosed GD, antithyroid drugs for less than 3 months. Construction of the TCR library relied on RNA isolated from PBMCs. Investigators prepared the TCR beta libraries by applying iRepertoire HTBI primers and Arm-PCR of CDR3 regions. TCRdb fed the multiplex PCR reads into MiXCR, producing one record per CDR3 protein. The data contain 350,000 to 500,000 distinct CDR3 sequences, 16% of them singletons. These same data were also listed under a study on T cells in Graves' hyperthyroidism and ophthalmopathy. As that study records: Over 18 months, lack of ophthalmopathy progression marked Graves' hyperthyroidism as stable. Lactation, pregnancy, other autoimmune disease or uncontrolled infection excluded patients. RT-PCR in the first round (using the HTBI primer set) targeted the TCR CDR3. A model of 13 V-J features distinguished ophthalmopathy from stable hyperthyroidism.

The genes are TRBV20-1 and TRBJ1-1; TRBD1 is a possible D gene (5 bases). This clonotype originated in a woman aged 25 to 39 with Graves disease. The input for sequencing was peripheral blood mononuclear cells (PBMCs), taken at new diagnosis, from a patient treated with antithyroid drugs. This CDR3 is CSARSGRENTEAFF. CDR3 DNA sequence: TGCAGTGCCCGTTCGGGGCGGGAGAACACTGAAGCTTTCTTT.